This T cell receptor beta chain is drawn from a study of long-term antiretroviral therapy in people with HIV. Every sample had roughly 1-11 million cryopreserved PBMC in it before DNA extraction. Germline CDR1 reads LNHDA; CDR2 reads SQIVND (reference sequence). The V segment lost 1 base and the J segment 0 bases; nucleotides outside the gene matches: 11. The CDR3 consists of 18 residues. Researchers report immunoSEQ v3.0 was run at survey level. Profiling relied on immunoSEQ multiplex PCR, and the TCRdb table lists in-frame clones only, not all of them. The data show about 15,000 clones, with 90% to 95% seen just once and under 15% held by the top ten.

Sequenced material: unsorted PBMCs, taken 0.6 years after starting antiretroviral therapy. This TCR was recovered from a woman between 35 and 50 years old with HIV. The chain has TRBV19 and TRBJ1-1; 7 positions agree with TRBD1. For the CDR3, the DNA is TGTGCCAGTAGTATAGGCACAGGGAGGGGGCTAATGAACACTGAAGCTTTCTTT. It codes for CASSIGTGRGLMNTEAFF.